These T cell receptor beta chains were read from a single sample in a study of T-cell reconstitution after alpha-beta-depleted transplantation in children. One entry per CDR3 protein, called by TCRdb with MiXCR from the PCR reads. The table lists hundreds of thousands of distinct CDR3 sequences, 15% to 20% of them singletons. The sample here was PBMCs from the stem cell graft donor, taken from the stem cell graft. The receptors were sampled from a human donor who donated a stem cell graft to a child with acute lymphoblastic leukemia. Both conserved end residues are part of each CDR3. A D gene is named only where the DNA matches it firmly. Clone sizes are given selectively: once, few, many, or a class where the clone is expanded.

TRBV4-1	16	few	TRBJ1-1	NA	CASRRWWITLNTEAFF	TGCGCCAGCAGGCGATGGTGGATAACTCTGAACACTGAAGCTTTCTTT
TRBV29-1	13	few	TRBJ2-1	NA	CSVSRGDANEQFF	TGCAGCGTAAGTAGGGGTGATGCCAATGAGCAGTTCTTC
TRBV4-1	19	few	TRBJ2-6	TRBD2	CASSHRIAGGSSGANVLTF	TGCGCCAGCAGCCACCGTATAGCGGGAGGGAGCTCTGGGGCCAACGTCCTGACTTTC
TRBV5-1	16	few	TRBJ2-7	TRBD1	CASSLKWDRTYYEQYF	TGCGCCAGCAGCCTGAAGTGGGACAGGACCTACTACGAGCAGTACTTC
TRBV10-3	13	once	TRBJ2-7	NA	CAIGVGTIYEQYF	TGTGCCATTGGGGTGGGCACCATTTACGAGCAGTACTTC
TRBV6-5	16	few	TRBJ1-1	TRBD1	CASSSWTGIMNTEAFF	TGTGCCAGCAGTTCATGGACAGGTATCATGAACACTGAAGCTTTCTTT
TRBV20-1	18	few	TRBJ2-7	TRBD2	CSARDRPGASGRFYEQYF	TGCAGTGCTAGAGATCGCCCGGGGGCTAGCGGGAGGTTCTACGAGCAGTACTTC
TRBV7-9	14	NA	TRBJ2-5	NA	CASSPATMQETQYF	TGTGCCAGCAGCCCTGCGACTATGCAAGAGACCCAGTACTTC
TRBV7-8	15	few	TRBJ2-7	NA	CASSSIFLASYEQYF	TGTGCCAGCAGCTCAATCTTCCTGGCTTCCTACGAGCAGTACTTC
TRBV5-1	14	NA	TRBJ2-7	TRBD1	CASSPGTGDGEQYF	TGCGCCAGCAGCCCAGGGACAGGGGACGGCGAGCAGTACTTC
TRBV6-4	9	NA	TRBJ1-2	NA	CASSYGYTF	TGTGCCAGCAGTTATGGCTACACCTTC
TRBV29-1	13	few	TRBJ1-1	TRBD1	CSGWTGVNTEAFF	TGCAGCGGTTGGACAGGGGTGAACACTGAAGCTTTCTTT
TRBV12-3/TRBV12-4	15	NA	TRBJ1-5	NA	CASSLMEDSNQPQHF	TGTGCCAGCAGTTTAATGGAAGATAGCAATCAGCCCCAGCATTTT
TRBV3-1	14	few	TRBJ2-7	NA	CASSQAANYYEQYF	TGTGCCAGCAGCCAAGCCGCCAATTACTACGAGCAGTACTTC
TRBV5-5	16	few	TRBJ2-2	TRBD1	CASSLADRGQSGELFF	TGTGCCAGCAGCTTGGCGGACAGGGGGCAATCCGGGGAGCTGTTTTTT
TRBV27	15	few	TRBJ2-1	NA	CASSASPWSYNEQFF	TGTGCCAGCAGTGCGTCACCCTGGTCCTACAATGAGCAGTTCTTC
TRBV3-1	13	NA	TRBJ2-7	NA	CASSQDVSYEQYF	TGTGCCAGCAGCCAAGATGTGAGCTACGAGCAGTACTTC
TRBV27	13	few	TRBJ2-6	NA	CASRASGANVLTF	TGTGCCAGCAGGGCCTCTGGGGCCAACGTCCTGACTTTC
TRBV11-2	13	few	TRBJ1-2	NA	CASSFRMDYGYTF	TGTGCCAGCAGCTTTCGAATGGACTATGGCTACACCTTC
TRBV9	14	NA	TRBJ2-7	NA	CASSAGDSPTTEYF	TGTGCCAGCAGCGCCGGGGACTCGCCGACCACTGAGTACTTC
TRBV20-1	15	NA	TRBJ2-7	TRBD1	CSARDPGQGPYEQYF	TGCAGTGCTAGAGATCCGGGACAGGGACCCTACGAGCAGTACTTC
TRBV7-8	13	NA	TRBJ1-5	NA	CASSTQGAQPQHF	TGTGCCAGCAGCACACAGGGAGCTCAGCCCCAGCATTTT
TRBV25-1	17	NA	TRBJ2-7	TRBD1	CASSEWGRGTGSYEQYF	TGTGCCAGCAGTGAATGGGGTCGCGGGACAGGGTCCTACGAGCAGTACTTC